This record looks at one T cell receptor beta chain sequence and its context. The antigen is not known. The sample belongs to a study of T cell responses to AZD1222 COVID-19 vaccine. The study's findings and limits: Of the AZD1222 recipients, only 5 or 6 were seropositive at baseline.

Some clones are missing from TCRdb's copy, which holds only in-frame ones; the method was immunoSEQ multiplex PCR. The data contain 90,000 to 130,000 clones, around 82% of them singletons. The source of this sequence is an adult in good health. Specimen: peripheral blood, collected on day 0 of AZD1222 vaccination.

CDR3 nucleotide sequence: TGTGCCAGCACGGACAGCTATGGCTACACCTTC. It translates to CASTDSYGYTF. The rearrangement joins TRBV28 to TRBJ1-2; possibly TRBD1 for D (6 bases). Trimming pared 7 bases from V and 4 bases from J, leaving 7 bases between. CDR1 is MDHEN and CDR2 is SYDVKM in the germline V gene. This CDR3 has 11 residues.